This is a list of T cell receptor beta chains from one sample in a study of cytotoxic CD8 clonotypes in ibrutinib-treated CLL. Some clones are missing from TCRdb's copy, which holds only in-frame ones; the method was immunoSEQ multiplex PCR. The sample shows about 310,000 clones, roughly 79% of them seen only once. This sample comprised PBMCs, obtained before ibrutinib treatment. All receptors derive from a human donor with chronic lymphocytic leukemia. The CDR3 runs from the conserved cysteine through the conserved F or W. Each record gives: CDR3 length, D gene, clone size, J gene, V gene, CDR3 DNA, CDR3 protein. The D gene is left open where the match is weak. A row's size may be missing; if present it is once, few, many or a size class.

cdr3_length: 15
d_call: TRBD2
clone_size: .
j_call: TRBJ2-1
v_call: TRBV11-2
cdr3_nt: TGTGCCAGCAGCTTTCGGGGTATAGCGGGAGGCGAGCAGTTCTTC
cdr3_aa: CASSFRGIAGGEQFF

cdr3_length: 13
d_call: .
clone_size: .
j_call: TRBJ1-5
v_call: TRBV11-2
cdr3_nt: TGTGCCAGCAGCGTCCGGGACTATCAGCCCCAGCATTTT
cdr3_aa: CASSVRDYQPQHF

cdr3_length: 14
d_call: TRBD2
clone_size: .
j_call: TRBJ2-7
v_call: TRBV7-9
cdr3_nt: TGTGCCAGCAGCTCTAGCGGGAGTGCCTACGAGCAGTACTTC
cdr3_aa: CASSSSGSAYEQYF

cdr3_length: 15
d_call: TRBD1
clone_size: once
j_call: TRBJ1-2
v_call: TRBV9
cdr3_nt: TGTGCCAGCAGCGTATTAGGGACAGGGGTTTATGGCTACACCTTC
cdr3_aa: CASSVLGTGVYGYTF

cdr3_length: 16
d_call: .
clone_size: .
j_call: TRBJ2-1
v_call: TRBV6-5
cdr3_nt: TGTGCCAGCAGTTACCGGGCGGCACACTCCTACAATGAGCAGTTCTTC
cdr3_aa: CASSYRAAHSYNEQFF

cdr3_length: 14
d_call: .
clone_size: .
j_call: TRBJ2-2
v_call: TRBV5-4
cdr3_nt: TGTGCCAGCAGCTTGGCCACGAACACCGGGGAGCTGTTTTTT
cdr3_aa: CASSLATNTGELFF

cdr3_length: 15
d_call: TRBD2
clone_size: .
j_call: TRBJ2-7
v_call: TRBV7-3
cdr3_nt: TGTGCCAGCAGCTTAACAGGGACTAGCGGCGCCGAGCAGTACTTC
cdr3_aa: CASSLTGTSGAEQYF

cdr3_length: 15
d_call: .
clone_size: .
j_call: TRBJ2-5
v_call: TRBV2
cdr3_nt: TGTGCCAGCGTCCCTAGTCCGTGGTACCAAGAGACCCAGTACTTC
cdr3_aa: CASVPSPWYQETQYF

cdr3_length: 13
d_call: .
clone_size: .
j_call: TRBJ2-3
v_call: TRBV19
cdr3_nt: TGTGCCAGTAGTATTTGGGGGACAGATACGCAGTATTTT
cdr3_aa: CASSIWGTDTQYF

cdr3_length: 14
d_call: .
clone_size: .
j_call: TRBJ2-7
v_call: TRBV30
cdr3_nt: TGTGCCTGGGCGGGACAGCGAAACTCCTACGAGCAGTACTTC
cdr3_aa: CAWAGQRNSYEQYF

cdr3_length: 14
d_call: TRBD1
clone_size: .
j_call: TRBJ1-1
v_call: TRBV18
cdr3_nt: TGTGCCAGCTCACCCCAGGGGGCTGATACTGAAGCTTTCTTT
cdr3_aa: CASSPQGADTEAFF

cdr3_length: 17
d_call: TRBD2
clone_size: .
j_call: TRBJ2-2
v_call: TRBV7-6
cdr3_nt: TGTGCCAGCAGCTCACGTCCGGGACTAGCTGCCGCCGGGGAGCTGTTTTTT
cdr3_aa: CASSSRPGLAAAGELFF

cdr3_length: 14
d_call: .
clone_size: .
j_call: TRBJ2-1
v_call: TRBV15
cdr3_nt: TGTGCCACCAGCAGCCTAGCAAACTACAATGAGCAGTTCTTC
cdr3_aa: CATSSLANYNEQFF

cdr3_length: 14
d_call: .
clone_size: few
j_call: TRBJ2-5
v_call: TRBV2
cdr3_nt: TGTGCCAGCAGTCATCCGGAGAACCAAGAGACCCAGTACTTC
cdr3_aa: CASSHPENQETQYF

cdr3_length: 20
d_call: TRBD2
clone_size: once
j_call: TRBJ2-1
v_call: TRBV4-2
cdr3_nt: TGTGCCAGCAGCCCCGGCCCCCTAGCGGGTATCCTCCCTGGGCAGAATGAGCAGTTCTTC
cdr3_aa: CASSPGPLAGILPGQNEQFF

cdr3_length: 15
d_call: .
clone_size: once
j_call: TRBJ2-7
v_call: TRBV5-6
cdr3_nt: TGTGCCAGCAGCAAAATACCCAAAGCCTCCTACGAGCAGTACTTC
cdr3_aa: CASSKIPKASYEQYF

cdr3_length: 15
d_call: TRBD1
clone_size: few
j_call: TRBJ1-4
v_call: TRBV7-9
cdr3_nt: TGTGCCAGCACTGCCGACAGGGCAACTAATGAAAAACTGTTTTTT
cdr3_aa: CASTADRATNEKLFF

cdr3_length: 15
d_call: .
clone_size: .
j_call: TRBJ2-4
v_call: TRBV7-6
cdr3_nt: TGTGCCAGCAGCTTAGATAAGAAGGTAGGAAACATTCAGTACTTC
cdr3_aa: CASSLDKKVGNIQYF

cdr3_length: 15
d_call: .
clone_size: .
j_call: TRBJ2-5
v_call: TRBV11-1
cdr3_nt: TGTGCCAGCAGTTATAACCCCGGGACCCCCGTGGCCCAGTACTTC
cdr3_aa: CASSYNPGTPVAQYF

cdr3_length: 18
d_call: TRBD1
clone_size: .
j_call: TRBJ2-3
v_call: TRBV4-2
cdr3_nt: TGTGCCAGCAGCCAAGGGGCCCTAGGGACAGACAGCACAGATACGCAGTATTTT
cdr3_aa: CASSQGALGTDSTDTQYF

cdr3_length: 16
d_call: .
clone_size: .
j_call: TRBJ2-5
v_call: TRBV4-1
cdr3_nt: TGCGCCAGCAGCCAAGGAGGGGCCGCGTACCAAGAGACCCAGTACTTC
cdr3_aa: CASSQGGAAYQETQYF

cdr3_length: 15
d_call: .
clone_size: few
j_call: TRBJ2-5
v_call: TRBV2
cdr3_nt: TGTGCCAGCACTTTGTTGGGGGCTCCCCGGGAGACCCAGTACTTC
cdr3_aa: CASTLLGAPRETQYF

cdr3_length: 16
d_call: .
clone_size: .
j_call: TRBJ1-5
v_call: TRBV7-2
cdr3_nt: TGTGCCAGCAGCCCTCACGGTCGGGGAGCGACTCAGCCCCAGCATTTT
cdr3_aa: CASSPHGRGATQPQHF